This TCR beta chain is from a study of early T cells in non-severe SARS-CoV-2 infection. There are many counts of this clonotype. Trimming removed 4 bases from V and 5 bases from J, with 11 bases in between. Germline CDR1 and CDR2: SQVTM and ANQGSEA. The CDR3 spans 12 residues. TCRdb passed the 5' RACE reads through MiXCR, listing each CDR3 protein once. The data contain 20,000 or so distinct CDR3 sequences, more than 5% of them singletons. This TCR derives from an adult who was a healthcare worker with PCR-confirmed SARS-CoV-2 infection or an uninfected control (not recorded which). Sequences were derived from whole blood, sampled at baseline. The V call is TRBV29-1, the J call TRBJ1-2; D uncertain. CDR3 residues: CSVVTVGYGYTF. DNA for the CDR3: TGCAGCGTTGTAACTGTGGGGTATGGCTACACCTTC.